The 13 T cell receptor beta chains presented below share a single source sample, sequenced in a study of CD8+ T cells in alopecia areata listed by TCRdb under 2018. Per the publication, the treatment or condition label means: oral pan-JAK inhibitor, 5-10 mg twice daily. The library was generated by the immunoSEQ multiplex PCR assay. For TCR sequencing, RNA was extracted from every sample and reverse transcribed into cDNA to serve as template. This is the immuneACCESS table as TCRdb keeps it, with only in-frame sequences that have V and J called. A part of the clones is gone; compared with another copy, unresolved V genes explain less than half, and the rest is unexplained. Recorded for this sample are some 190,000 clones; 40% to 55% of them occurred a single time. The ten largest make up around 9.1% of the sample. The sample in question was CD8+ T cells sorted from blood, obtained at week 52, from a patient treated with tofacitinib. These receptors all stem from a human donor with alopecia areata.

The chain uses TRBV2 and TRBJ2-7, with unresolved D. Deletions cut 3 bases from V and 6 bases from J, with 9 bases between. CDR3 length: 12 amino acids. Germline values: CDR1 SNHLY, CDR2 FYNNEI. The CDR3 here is CASSDTAAEQYF. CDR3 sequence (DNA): TGTGCCAGCAGTGATACGGCTGCCGAGCAGTACTTC. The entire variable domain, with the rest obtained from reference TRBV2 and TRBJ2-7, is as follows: EPEVTQTPSHQVTQMGQEVILRCVPISNHLYFYWYRQILGQKVEFLVSFYNNEISEKSEIFDDQFSVERPDGSNFTLKIRSTKLEDSAMYFCASSDTAAEQYFGPGTRLTVT.

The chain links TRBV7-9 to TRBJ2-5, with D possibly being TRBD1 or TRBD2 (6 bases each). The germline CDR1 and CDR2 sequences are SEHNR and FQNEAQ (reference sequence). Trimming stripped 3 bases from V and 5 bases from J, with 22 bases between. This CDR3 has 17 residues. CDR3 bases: TGTGCCAGCAGCTTGGGAGGTCTGGGGGCGGATGCGGAGACCCAGTACTTC. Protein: CASSLGGLGADAETQYF.

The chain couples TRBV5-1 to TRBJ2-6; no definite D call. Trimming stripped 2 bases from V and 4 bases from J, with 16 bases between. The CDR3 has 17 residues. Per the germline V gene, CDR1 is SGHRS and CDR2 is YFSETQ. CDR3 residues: CASSFSVPLQGANVLTF. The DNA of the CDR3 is TGCGCCAGCAGCTTCTCGGTTCCTCTCCAAGGGGCCAACGTCCTGACTTTC.

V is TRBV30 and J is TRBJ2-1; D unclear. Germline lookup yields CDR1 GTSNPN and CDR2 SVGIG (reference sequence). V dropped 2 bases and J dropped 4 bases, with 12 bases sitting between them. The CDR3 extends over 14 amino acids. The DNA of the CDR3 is TGTGCCTGGAGTCCTGGGGTCCTGTACAATGAGCAGTTCTTC. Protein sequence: CAWSPGVLYNEQFF.

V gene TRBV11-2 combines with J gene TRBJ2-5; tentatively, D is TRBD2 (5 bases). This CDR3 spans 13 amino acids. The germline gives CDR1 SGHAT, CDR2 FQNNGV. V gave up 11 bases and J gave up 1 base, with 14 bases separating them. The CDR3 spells CACTGDLQETQYF. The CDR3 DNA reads TGTGCCTGTACCGGGGATCTCCAAGAGACCCAGTACTTC.

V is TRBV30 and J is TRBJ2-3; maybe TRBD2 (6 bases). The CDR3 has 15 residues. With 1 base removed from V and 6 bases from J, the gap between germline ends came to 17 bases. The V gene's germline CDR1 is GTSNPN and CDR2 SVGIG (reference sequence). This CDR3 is CAWSARGGLGDTQYF. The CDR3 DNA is TGTGCCTGGAGTGCCCGGGGAGGCTTGGGCGATACGCAGTATTTT.

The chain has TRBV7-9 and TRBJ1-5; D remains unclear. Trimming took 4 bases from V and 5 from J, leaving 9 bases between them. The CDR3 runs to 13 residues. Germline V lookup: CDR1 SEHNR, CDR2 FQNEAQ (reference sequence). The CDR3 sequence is CASSYNIDQPQHF. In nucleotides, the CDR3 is TGTGCCAGCAGCTACAACATAGATCAGCCCCAGCATTTT.

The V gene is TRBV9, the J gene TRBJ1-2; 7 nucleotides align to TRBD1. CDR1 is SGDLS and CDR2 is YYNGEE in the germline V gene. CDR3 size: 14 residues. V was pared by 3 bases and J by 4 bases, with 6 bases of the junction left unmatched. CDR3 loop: CASSAGTALYGYTF. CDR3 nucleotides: TGTGCCAGCAGCGCCGGGACAGCCCTCTATGGCTACACCTTC.

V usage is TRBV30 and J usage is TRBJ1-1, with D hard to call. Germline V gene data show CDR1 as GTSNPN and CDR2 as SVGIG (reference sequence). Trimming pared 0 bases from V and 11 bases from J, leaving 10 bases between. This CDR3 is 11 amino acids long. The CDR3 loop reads CAWSVGQRAFF. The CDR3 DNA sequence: TGTGCCTGGAGTGTCGGGCAGAGGGCTTTCTTT.

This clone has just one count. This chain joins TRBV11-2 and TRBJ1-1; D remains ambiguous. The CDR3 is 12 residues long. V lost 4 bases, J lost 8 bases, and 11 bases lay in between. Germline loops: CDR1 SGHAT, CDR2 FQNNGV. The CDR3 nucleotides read TGTGCCAGCAGCTCCCTAGAGGTAGAAGCTTTCTTT. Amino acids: CASSSLEVEAFF.

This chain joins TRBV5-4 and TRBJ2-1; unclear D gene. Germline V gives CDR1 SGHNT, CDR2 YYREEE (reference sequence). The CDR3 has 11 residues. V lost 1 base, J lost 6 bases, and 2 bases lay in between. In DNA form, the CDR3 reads TGTGCCAGCAGCTTGTTCAATGAGCAGTTCTTC. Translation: CASSLFNEQFF.

The CDR3 loop is CASSYSSTGTGSYTF. In DNA form, the CDR3 reads TGTGCCAGCAGTTACTCGTCTACCGGGACAGGGAGCTACACCTTC. The chain is built from TRBV6-6 and TRBJ1-2; 9 bases are shared with TRBD1. CDR1 is MNHNY, CDR2 SVGAGI, per germline (reference sequence). This CDR3 region has 15 residues. V shed 0 bases, J shed 9 bases, and the junction held 8 bases outside the gene matches.

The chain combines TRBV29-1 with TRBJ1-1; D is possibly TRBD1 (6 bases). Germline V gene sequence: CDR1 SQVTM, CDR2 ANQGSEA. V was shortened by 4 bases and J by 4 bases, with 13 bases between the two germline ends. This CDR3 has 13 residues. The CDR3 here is CSVAVRGGTEAFF. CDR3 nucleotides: TGCAGCGTTGCCGTCAGGGGTGGCACTGAAGCTTTCTTT.